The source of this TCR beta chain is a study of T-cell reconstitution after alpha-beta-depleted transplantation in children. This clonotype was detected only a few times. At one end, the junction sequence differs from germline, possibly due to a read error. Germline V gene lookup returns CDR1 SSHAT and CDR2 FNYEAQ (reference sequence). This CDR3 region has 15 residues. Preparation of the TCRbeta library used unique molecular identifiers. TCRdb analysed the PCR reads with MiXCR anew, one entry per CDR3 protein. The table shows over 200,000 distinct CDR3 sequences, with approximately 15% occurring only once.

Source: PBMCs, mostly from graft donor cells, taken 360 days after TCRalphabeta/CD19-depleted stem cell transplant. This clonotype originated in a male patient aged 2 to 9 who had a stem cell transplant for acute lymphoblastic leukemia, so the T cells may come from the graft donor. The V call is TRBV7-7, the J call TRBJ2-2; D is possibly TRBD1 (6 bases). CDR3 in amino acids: CASSPDRTYTGELFF. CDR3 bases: TGTGCTAGCAGCCCCGACAGGACCTACACCGGGGAGCTGTTTTTT.